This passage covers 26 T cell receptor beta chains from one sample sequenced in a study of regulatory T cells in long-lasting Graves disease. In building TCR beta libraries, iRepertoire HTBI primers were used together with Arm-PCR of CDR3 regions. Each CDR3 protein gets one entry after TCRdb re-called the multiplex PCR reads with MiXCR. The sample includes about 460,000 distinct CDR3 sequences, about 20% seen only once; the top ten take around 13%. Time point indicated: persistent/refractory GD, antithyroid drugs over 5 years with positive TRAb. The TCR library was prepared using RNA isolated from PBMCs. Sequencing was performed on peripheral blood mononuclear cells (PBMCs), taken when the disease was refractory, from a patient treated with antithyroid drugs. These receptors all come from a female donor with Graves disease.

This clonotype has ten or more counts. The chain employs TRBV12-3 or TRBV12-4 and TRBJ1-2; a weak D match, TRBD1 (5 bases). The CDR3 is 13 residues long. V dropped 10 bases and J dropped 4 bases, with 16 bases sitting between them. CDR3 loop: CATNQGISYGYTF. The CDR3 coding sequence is TGTGCCACCAATCAGGGTATCTCCTATGGCTACACCTTC.

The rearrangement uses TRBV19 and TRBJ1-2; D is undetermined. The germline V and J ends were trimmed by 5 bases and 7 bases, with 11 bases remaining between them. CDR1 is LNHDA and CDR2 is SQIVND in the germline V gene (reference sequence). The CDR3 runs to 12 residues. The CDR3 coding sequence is TGTGCCAGTAGTTTGGCCCTCGGTGGCTACACCTTC. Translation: CASSLALGGYTF.

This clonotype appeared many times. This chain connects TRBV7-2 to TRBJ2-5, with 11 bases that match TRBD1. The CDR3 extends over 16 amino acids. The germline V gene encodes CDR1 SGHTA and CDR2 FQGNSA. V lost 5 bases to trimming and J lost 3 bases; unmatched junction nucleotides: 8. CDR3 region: CASSPTRTGGEETQYF. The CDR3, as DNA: TGTGCCAGCAGCCCTACTCGGACAGGGGGCGAAGAGACCCAGTACTTC.

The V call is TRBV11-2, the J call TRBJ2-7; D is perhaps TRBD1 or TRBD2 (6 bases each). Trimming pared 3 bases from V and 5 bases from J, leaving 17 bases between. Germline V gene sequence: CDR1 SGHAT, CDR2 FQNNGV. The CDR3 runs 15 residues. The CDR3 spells CASSLGGTGFHEQYF. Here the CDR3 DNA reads TGTGCCAGCAGCTTGGGAGGAACAGGGTTTCACGAGCAGTACTTC. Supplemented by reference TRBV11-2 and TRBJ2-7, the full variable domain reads EAGVAQSPRYKIIEKRQSVAFWCNPISGHATLYWYQQILGQGPKLLIQFQNNGVVDDSQLPKDRFSAERLKGVDSTLKIQPAKLEDSAVYLCASSLGGTGFHEQYFGPGTRLTVT.

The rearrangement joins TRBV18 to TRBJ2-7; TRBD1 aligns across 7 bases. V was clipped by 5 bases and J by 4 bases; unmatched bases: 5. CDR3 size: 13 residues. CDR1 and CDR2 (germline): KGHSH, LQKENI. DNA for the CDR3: TGTGCCAGCTCAGTCGGGACAGCATACGAGCAGTACTTC. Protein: CASSVGTAYEQYF.

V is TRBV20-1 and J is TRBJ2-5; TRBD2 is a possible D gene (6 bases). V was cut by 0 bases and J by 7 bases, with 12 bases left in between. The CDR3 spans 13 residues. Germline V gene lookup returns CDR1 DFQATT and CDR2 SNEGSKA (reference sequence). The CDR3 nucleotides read TGCAGTGCTAGAGATCGGGGGTATGGGACCCAGTACTTC. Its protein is CSARDRGYGTQYF.

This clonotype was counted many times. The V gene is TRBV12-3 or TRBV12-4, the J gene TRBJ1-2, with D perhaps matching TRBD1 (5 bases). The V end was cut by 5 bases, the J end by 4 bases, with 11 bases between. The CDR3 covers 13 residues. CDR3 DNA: TGTGCCAGCAGTCCAGGGTGGGGCTATGGCTACACCTTC. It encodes CASSPGWGYGYTF.

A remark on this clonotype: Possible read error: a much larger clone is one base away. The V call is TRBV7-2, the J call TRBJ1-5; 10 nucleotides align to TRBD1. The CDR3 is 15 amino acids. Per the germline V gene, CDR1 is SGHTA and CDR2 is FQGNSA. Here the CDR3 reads CASSLDRGSDQPQQF. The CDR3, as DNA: TGTGCCAGCAGCCTGGACAGGGGGAGCGATCAGCCCCAGCAGTTT.

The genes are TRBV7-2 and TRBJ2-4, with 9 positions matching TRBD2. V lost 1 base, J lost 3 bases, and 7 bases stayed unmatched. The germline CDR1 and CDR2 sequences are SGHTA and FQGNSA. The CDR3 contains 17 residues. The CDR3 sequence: CASSLGGGGSFKNIQYF. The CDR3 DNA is TGTGCCAGCAGCTTAGGCGGGGGGGGCTCATTCAAAAACATTCAGTACTTC.

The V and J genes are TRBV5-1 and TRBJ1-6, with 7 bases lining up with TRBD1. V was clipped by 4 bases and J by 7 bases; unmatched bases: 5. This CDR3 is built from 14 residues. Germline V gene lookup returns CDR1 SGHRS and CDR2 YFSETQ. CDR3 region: CASSQGVGNSPLHF. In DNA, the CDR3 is TGCGCCAGCAGCCAGGGGGTAGGAAATTCACCCCTCCACTTT.

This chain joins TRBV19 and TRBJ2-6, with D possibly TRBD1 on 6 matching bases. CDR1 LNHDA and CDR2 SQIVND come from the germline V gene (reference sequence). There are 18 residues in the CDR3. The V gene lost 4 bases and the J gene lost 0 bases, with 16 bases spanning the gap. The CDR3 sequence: CASSTMEQGFSGANVLTF. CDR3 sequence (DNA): TGTGCCAGTAGTACGATGGAACAGGGCTTCTCTGGGGCCAACGTCCTGACTTTC.

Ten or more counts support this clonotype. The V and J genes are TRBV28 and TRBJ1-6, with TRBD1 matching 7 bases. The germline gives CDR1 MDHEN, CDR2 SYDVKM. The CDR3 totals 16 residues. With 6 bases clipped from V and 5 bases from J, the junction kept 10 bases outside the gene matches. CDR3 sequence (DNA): TGTGCCAGCAGCCCACACAGGGGATCCGATAATTCACCCCTCCACTTT. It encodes CASSPHRGSDNSPLHF.

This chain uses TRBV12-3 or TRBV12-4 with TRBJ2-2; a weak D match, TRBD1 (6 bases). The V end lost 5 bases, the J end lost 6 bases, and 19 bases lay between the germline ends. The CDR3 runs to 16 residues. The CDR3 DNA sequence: TGTGCCAGCAGTCCCCTCACAGGGTTATACCCCGGGGAGCTGTTTTTT. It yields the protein CASSPLTGLYPGELFF.

CDR3 sequence reads: CASSLDSFGSYEQYF. The CDR3, as DNA: TGCGCCAGCAGCCTCGACAGCTTCGGATCCTACGAGCAGTACTTC. This chain connects TRBV4-1 to TRBJ2-7; tentatively, D is TRBD1 (5 bases). The germline CDR1 and CDR2 sequences are MGHRA and YSYEKL. V lost 4 bases and J lost 1, with 14 bases in between. The CDR3 totals 15 residues.

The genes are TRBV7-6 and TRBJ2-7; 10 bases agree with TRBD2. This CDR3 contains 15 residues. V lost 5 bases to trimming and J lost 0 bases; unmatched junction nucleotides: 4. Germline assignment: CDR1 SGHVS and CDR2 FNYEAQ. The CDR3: CASSRSGGGSYEQYF. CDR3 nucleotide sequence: TGTGCCAGCAGCCGGAGCGGGGGGGGCTCCTACGAGCAGTACTTC.

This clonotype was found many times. CDR3 nucleotide sequence: TGTGCCAGCAGTGCACCGGGACAGGGTCAGAAACCCCTCCACTTT. Its translation is CASSAPGQGQKPLHF. V gene TRBV6-1 combines with J gene TRBJ1-6; 9 bases fit TRBD1. The V gene end was trimmed by 4 bases and the J gene end by 12 bases; junction bases not matched to a gene: 10. The CDR3 length is 15 residues. Germline CDR1 MNHNS, CDR2 SASEGT.

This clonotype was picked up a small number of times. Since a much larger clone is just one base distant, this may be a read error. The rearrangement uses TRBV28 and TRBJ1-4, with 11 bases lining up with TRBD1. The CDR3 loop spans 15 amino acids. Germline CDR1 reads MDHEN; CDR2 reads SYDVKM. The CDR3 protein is CASSSGTGGSEKLLF. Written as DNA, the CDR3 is TGTGCCAGCAGTTCCGGGACAGGGGGTAGTGAAAAACTGCTTTTT. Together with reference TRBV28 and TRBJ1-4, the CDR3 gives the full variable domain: DVKVTQSSRYLVKRTGEKVFLECVQDMDHENMFWYRQDPGLGLRLIYFSYDVKMKEKGDIPEGYSVSREKKERFSLILESASTNQTSMYLCASSSGTGGSEKLLFGSGTQLSVL.

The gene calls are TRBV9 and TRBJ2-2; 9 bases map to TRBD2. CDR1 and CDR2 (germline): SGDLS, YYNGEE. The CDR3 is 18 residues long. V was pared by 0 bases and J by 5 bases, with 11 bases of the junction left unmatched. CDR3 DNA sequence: TGTGCCAGCAGCGTAGATAGCGCGGGGGGGCGAGGTACCGGGGAGCTGTTTTTT. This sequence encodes CASSVDSAGGRGTGELFF.

The CDR3 protein is CASTETGGGEGELFF. In nucleotides, the CDR3 is TGTGCCAGCACTGAGACAGGGGGCGGCGAAGGGGAGCTGTTTTTT. The chain recombines TRBV2 with TRBJ2-2; TRBD1 agrees at 10 bases. This CDR3 comprises 15 residues. J lost 8 bases, V lost 7 bases, and 10 bases had no gene match. Per the germline V gene, CDR1 is SNHLY and CDR2 is FYNNEI.

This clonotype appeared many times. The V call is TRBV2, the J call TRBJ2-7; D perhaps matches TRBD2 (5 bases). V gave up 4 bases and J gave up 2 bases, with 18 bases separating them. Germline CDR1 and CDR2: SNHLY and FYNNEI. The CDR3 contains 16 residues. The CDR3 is CASSAPGIGSAYEQYF. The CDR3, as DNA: TGTGCCAGCAGTGCCCCGGGGATAGGTAGTGCCTACGAGCAGTACTTC.

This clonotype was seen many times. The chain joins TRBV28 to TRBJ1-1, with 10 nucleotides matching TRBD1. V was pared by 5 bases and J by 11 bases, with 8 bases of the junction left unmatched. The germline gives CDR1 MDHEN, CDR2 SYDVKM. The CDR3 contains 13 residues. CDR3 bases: TGTGCCAGCAGTCTCGGACAGGGGGGTGGTGCTTTCTTT. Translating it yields CASSLGQGGGAFF.

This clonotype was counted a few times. CDR3 bases: TGTGCCACCAACAGGGCCGGCACAGATACGCAGTATTTT. It codes for CATNRAGTDTQYF. V and J are TRBV24-1 and TRBJ2-3, with D perhaps matching TRBD1 (6 bases). V was cut by 8 bases and J by 1 base, with 9 bases left in between. The CDR3 sequence is 13 residues long. CDR1 is KGHDR, CDR2 SFDVKD, per germline.

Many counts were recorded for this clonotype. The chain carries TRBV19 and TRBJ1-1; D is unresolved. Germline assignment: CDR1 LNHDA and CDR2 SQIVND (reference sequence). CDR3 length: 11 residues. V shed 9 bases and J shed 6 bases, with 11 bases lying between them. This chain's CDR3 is CASGNRAEAFF. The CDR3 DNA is TGTGCCAGCGGGAATAGGGCTGAAGCTTTCTTT.

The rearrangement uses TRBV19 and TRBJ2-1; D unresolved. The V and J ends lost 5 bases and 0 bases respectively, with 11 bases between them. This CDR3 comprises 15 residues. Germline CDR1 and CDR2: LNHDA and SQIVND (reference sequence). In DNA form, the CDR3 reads TGTGCCAGTAGTTGGGCCACAAGCTCCTACAATGAGCAGTTCTTC. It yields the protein CASSWATSSYNEQFF.

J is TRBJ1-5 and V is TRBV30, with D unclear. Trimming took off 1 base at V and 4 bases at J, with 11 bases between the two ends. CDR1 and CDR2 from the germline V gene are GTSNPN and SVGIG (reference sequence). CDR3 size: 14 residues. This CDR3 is CAWSETLRNQPQHF. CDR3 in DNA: TGTGCCTGGAGTGAGACACTCCGAAATCAGCCCCAGCATTTT. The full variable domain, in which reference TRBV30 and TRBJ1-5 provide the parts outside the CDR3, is SQTIHQWPATLVQPVGSPLSLECTVEGTSNPNLYWYRQAAGRGLQLLFYSVGIGQISSEVPQNLSASRPQDRQFILSSKKLLLSDSGFYLCAWSETLRNQPQHFGDGTRLSIL.

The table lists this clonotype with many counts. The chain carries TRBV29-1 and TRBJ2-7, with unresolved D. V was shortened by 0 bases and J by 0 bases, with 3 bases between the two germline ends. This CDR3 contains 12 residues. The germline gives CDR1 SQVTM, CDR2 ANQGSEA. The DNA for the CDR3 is TGCAGCGTTGAAGAAGGCTCCTACGAGCAGTACTTC. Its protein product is CSVEEGSYEQYF.